A single sample gave rise to the 22 T cell receptor beta chains below, sequenced in a study of blood T cell repertoires in COVID-19. Using immunoSEQ multiplex PCR, the repertoire was profiled, and TCRdb retains in-frame clones only, with some absent. The data show 150,000 to 200,000 clones, with more than 85% seen just once and roughly 1.2% held by the top ten. The specimen was PBMCs or T cells enriched from blood (not recorded which). The receptors stem from a human donor with acute COVID-19. The donor label of this sample is uncertain.

The chain combines TRBV15 with TRBJ1-5; a weak D match, TRBD1 (6 bases). The germline V gene has CDR1 LNHNV and CDR2 YYDKDF (reference sequence). CDR3 length: 15 residues. Trimming took 5 bases from V and 9 from J, leaving 20 bases between them. The CDR3 sequence: CATSREGALGGPQHF. The CDR3 region has the DNA TGTGCCACCAGCCGCGAGGGAGCGCTAGGGGGGCCCCAGCATTTT.

The rearrangement uses TRBV7-2 and TRBJ2-3; 8 nucleotides align to TRBD2. The ends lost 4 bases at V and 5 bases at J; junction bases unmatched: 8. This CDR3 has 15 residues. Germline CDR1 is SGHTA and CDR2 is FQGNSA. In DNA form, the CDR3 reads TGTGCCAGCAGCTACGCCGGGACTAGGGGAGATACGCAGTATTTT. Protein product: CASSYAGTRGDTQYF.

The chain carries TRBV14 and TRBJ2-1; 7 positions match TRBD1. From germline, CDR1 is SGHDN and CDR2 FVKESK. Losses at the gene ends were 4 bases for V and 3 bases for J; bases not matched to a gene: 3. The CDR3 runs to 14 residues. The CDR3, as DNA: TGTGCCAGCAGCCGGGACAGATTCTACAATGAGCAGTTCTTC. Its translation is CASSRDRFYNEQFF.

The rearrangement joins TRBV19 to TRBJ2-1; 11 nucleotides match TRBD1. The junction had 4 bases not matched to a gene; V was cut back by 3 bases and J by 6 bases. Germline V gene sequence: CDR1 LNHDA, CDR2 SQIVND (reference sequence). CDR3 length: 15 amino acids. The CDR3 region is CASSIRDRGVNEQFF. As DNA, the CDR3 is TGTGCCAGTAGTATCCGGGACAGGGGGGTCAATGAGCAGTTCTTC.

The chain recombines TRBV15 with TRBJ2-3; 7 bases map to TRBD2. Germline CDR1 LNHNV, CDR2 YYDKDF (reference sequence). V lost 0 bases, J lost 4 bases, and 4 bases stayed unmatched. This CDR3 region has 15 residues. The CDR3 bases are TGTGCCACCAGCAGAGAAGCGCTAGCGGCAGATACGCAGTATTTT. It specifies CATSREALAADTQYF. The full variable domain, with the rest looked up from reference TRBV15 and TRBJ2-3, is DAMVIQNPRYQVTQFGKPVTLSCSQTLNHNVMYWYQQKSSQAPKLLFHYYDKDFNNEADTPDNFQSRRPNTSFCFLDIRSPGLGDTAMYLCATSREALAADTQYFGPGTRLTVL.

The genes are TRBV27 and TRBJ2-1; D is possibly TRBD2 (6 bases). With 2 bases removed from V and 4 bases from J, the gap between germline ends came to 12 bases. The CDR3 is made up of 15 amino acids. From germline, CDR1 is MNHEY and CDR2 SMNVEV (reference sequence). CDR3 amino acids: CASSLRGAGYNEQFF. Here the CDR3 DNA reads TGTGCCAGCAGTTTAAGGGGCGCGGGATACAATGAGCAGTTCTTC.

V and J are TRBV6-2 or TRBV6-3 and TRBJ1-2, with D unresolved. The CDR3 spans 13 residues. The germline V gene has CDR1 MNHEY and CDR2 SVGEGT. Trimming left V 2 bases short and J 2 bases short, with 6 bases between. CDR3 DNA sequence: TGTGCCAGCAGTTACGCAGAAAACTATGGCTACACCTTC. As protein: CASSYAENYGYTF.

The V and J genes are TRBV5-8 and TRBJ2-6; a weak D match, TRBD1 (5 bases). V was pared by 0 bases and J by 2 bases, with 12 bases between. CDR3 length: 17 residues. Germline CDR1 SGHTS, CDR2 YDEGEE. Here the CDR3 DNA reads TGTGCCAGCAGCTTGGGCCAGGGCCACGCTGGGGCCAACGTCCTGACTTTC. Its protein product is CASSLGQGHAGANVLTF.

V gene TRBV6-2 or TRBV6-3 combines with J gene TRBJ2-5, with a tentative D call TRBD1 (6 bases). V was clipped by 2 bases and J by 4 bases, with 8 bases between them. The V gene's germline CDR1 is MNHEY and CDR2 SVGEGT. The CDR3 totals 13 residues. CDR3 coding DNA: TGTGCCAGCAGTTACCAGGGGCCAGAGACCCAGTACTTC. It encodes CASSYQGPETQYF.

The chain recombines TRBV19 with TRBJ1-3; D remains unclear. With 6 bases removed from V and 0 bases from J, the gap between germline ends came to 12 bases. The germline V gene has CDR1 LNHDA and CDR2 SQIVND (reference sequence). CDR3 size: 15 residues. CDR3 residues: CASRSGSYSGNTIYF. The CDR3 DNA reads TGTGCCAGTAGGTCGGGGTCTTACTCTGGAAACACCATATATTTT.

The V and J genes are TRBV5-6 and TRBJ1-1, with D maybe TRBD1 (5 bases). This CDR3 comprises 12 residues. The V gene lost 1 base and the J gene lost 8 bases, with 9 bases spanning the gap. Germline V gives CDR1 SGHDT, CDR2 YYEEEE. The DNA for the CDR3 is TGTGCCAGCAGCTTGTACGACAGCGAAGCTTTCTTT. As protein: CASSLYDSEAFF.

V is TRBV19 and J is TRBJ1-5, with unresolved D. The length of the CDR3 is 16 residues. V lost 7 bases, J lost 1 base, and 17 bases lay in between. The germline CDR1 and CDR2 sequences are LNHDA and SQIVND (reference sequence). The CDR3 region is CASKSGGRSSNQPQHF. The CDR3 DNA reads as TGTGCCAGTAAATCTGGAGGGCGGTCAAGCAATCAGCCCCAGCATTTT.

The rearrangement uses TRBV7-6 and TRBJ2-5; D is possibly TRBD1 (5 bases). The CDR3 extends over 16 amino acids. Germline CDR1 and CDR2: SGHVS and FNYEAQ. Trimming removed 5 bases from V and 1 base from J, with 17 bases in between. The CDR3 spells CASSPLGQVVQETQYF. The CDR3 DNA reads TGTGCCAGCAGCCCCCTGGGGCAGGTCGTCCAAGAGACCCAGTACTTC.

This clone was recorded once. The rearrangement joins TRBV15 to TRBJ2-7, with D perhaps TRBD1 (5 bases). CDR3 length: 13 amino acids. V lost 8 bases and J lost 7, with 18 bases in between. Per germline, CDR1 LNHNV and CDR2 YYDKDF (reference sequence). CDR3 sequence reads: CATGAGKVGEQYF. The DNA of the CDR3 is TGTGCCACCGGGGCAGGGAAGGTGGGGGAGCAGTACTTC.

The gene calls are TRBV10-3 and TRBJ1-2; 8 bases are a match to TRBD1. The CDR3 runs to 14 residues. The V segment lost 3 bases and the J segment 7 bases; nucleotides outside the gene matches: 7. Germline V gene sequence: CDR1 ENHRY, CDR2 SYGVKD. CDR3 bases: TGTGCCATCAGTGACTCGGGACAGGTGCTTGGCTACACCTTC. This sequence encodes CAISDSGQVLGYTF.

This clone was counted a few times. J is TRBJ1-3 and V is TRBV19; no reliable D call. Trimming left V 6 bases short and J 0 bases short, with 9 bases between. This CDR3 is 14 amino acids long. Germline CDR1 reads LNHDA; CDR2 reads SQIVND (reference sequence). CDR3 nucleotides: TGTGCCAGTAGCCCCCAGGCCTCTGGAAACACCATATATTTT. Protein product: CASSPQASGNTIYF.

The chain is built from TRBV4-2 and TRBJ2-3, with a possible D match to TRBD2 (5 bases). Between the trimmed V and J ends, which lost 1 base and 2 bases, there was a span of 13 bases. In germline, CDR1 is LGHNA, CDR2 YNFKEQ. CDR3 length equals 16 residues. This chain's CDR3 is CASSQGLAIDTDTQYF. DNA for the CDR3: TGTGCCAGCAGCCAAGGCCTAGCAATAGACACAGATACGCAGTATTTT.

A single count supports this clone. This chain uses TRBV13 with TRBJ1-2; D uncertain. The CDR3 is 12 residues long. V dropped 4 bases and J dropped 8 bases, with 11 bases sitting between them. Germline assignment: CDR1 PRHDT and CDR2 FYEKMQ (reference sequence). The CDR3 DNA is TGTGCCAGCAGCTCCAACGGGATCGGCTACACCTTC. Protein sequence: CASSSNGIGYTF.

The chain combines TRBV3-1 (or the pseudogene TRBV3-2) with TRBJ2-7; 12 bases line up with TRBD2. After removal of 4 bases from V and 7 bases from J, the junction contained 8 bases not matched to a gene. CDR1 is LGHDT and CDR2 is YNNKEL in the germline V gene (reference sequence). The CDR3 has 15 amino acids. For the CDR3, the DNA is TGTGCCAGCAGCCCGGGACTAGCGGGTGCGTTGGAGCAGTACTTC. Protein: CASSPGLAGALEQYF.

CDR3 loop: CASSLTGYEQYF. The CDR3 bases are TGTGCCAGCAGCCTTACAGGGTACGAGCAGTACTTC. The rearrangement uses TRBV5-4 and TRBJ2-7, with a weak D call TRBD1 (6 bases). The germline V and J ends were trimmed by 4 bases and 4 bases, with 9 bases remaining between them. The CDR3 is 12 amino acids. The germline gives CDR1 SGHNT, CDR2 YYREEE (reference sequence). Full variable domain (rest looked up from reference TRBV5-4 and TRBJ2-7): ETGVTQSPTHLIKTRGQQVTLRCSSQSGHNTVSWYQQALGQGPQFIFQYYREEENGRGNFPPRFSGLQFPNYSSELNVNALELDDSALYLCASSLTGYEQYFGPGTRLTVT.

V gene TRBV19 combines with J gene TRBJ1-1; D is perhaps TRBD1 (6 bases). CDR1 is LNHDA and CDR2 is SQIVND in the germline V gene (reference sequence). V lost 6 bases and J 7 bases, leaving 15 bases between the germline ends. CDR3 size: 13 residues. CDR3 coding DNA: TGTGCCAGTAGCCCAAACAGGGCCTTTGAAGCTTTCTTT. Its translation: CASSPNRAFEAFF.

This clone was seen only once. The chain carries TRBV11-2 and TRBJ2-3, with 8 bases lining up with TRBD2. Germline V lookup: CDR1 SGHAT, CDR2 FQNNGV. The V segment lost 5 bases and the J segment 0 bases; nucleotides outside the gene matches: 10. The CDR3 runs 17 residues. The CDR3 region is CASSPRGGRPSTDTQYF. The DNA of the CDR3 is TGTGCCAGCAGCCCCCGGGGGGGACGCCCTAGCACAGATACGCAGTATTTT.